The TCR beta chain described here comes from a study of blood T cell repertoires in COVID-19. Profiled with immunoSEQ multiplex PCR; TCRdb holds only in-frame clones, not every one. The table has approximately 240,000 clones, 84% seen once. This clone was seen once. The CDR3 totals 18 residues. The V gene's germline CDR1 is MNHEY and CDR2 SMNVEV (reference sequence). V gave up 2 bases and J gave up 0 bases, with 20 bases separating them. Sequencing used peripheral blood. The rearrangement uses TRBV27 and TRBJ2-7; possible D gene TRBD2, 6 bases. The receptor was isolated from a man between 50 and 59 years old with acute or convalescent COVID-19. The chain's CDR3 is CASSLSFPGTRASYEQYF. The CDR3 DNA is TGTGCCAGCAGTTTAAGTTTTCCCGGGACTCGAGCCTCCTACGAGCAGTACTTC.